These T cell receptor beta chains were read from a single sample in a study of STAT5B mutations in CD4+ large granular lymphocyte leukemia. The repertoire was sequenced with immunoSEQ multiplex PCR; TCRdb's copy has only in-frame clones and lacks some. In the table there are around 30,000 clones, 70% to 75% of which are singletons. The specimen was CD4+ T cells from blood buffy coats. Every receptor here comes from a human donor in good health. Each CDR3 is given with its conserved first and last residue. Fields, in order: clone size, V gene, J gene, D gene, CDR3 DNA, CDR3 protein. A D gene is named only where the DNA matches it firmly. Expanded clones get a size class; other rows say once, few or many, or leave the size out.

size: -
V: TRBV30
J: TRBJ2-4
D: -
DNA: TGTGCCTGGAGTAGGGGAACCAAAAACATTCAGTACTTC
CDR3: CAWSRGTKNIQYF

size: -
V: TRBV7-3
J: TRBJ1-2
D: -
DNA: TGTGCCAGCAGCTCCCCAACAGGGAGTGTCTATGGCTACACCTTC
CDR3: CASSSPTGSVYGYTF

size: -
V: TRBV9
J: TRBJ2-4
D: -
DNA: TGTGCCAGCAGCGTAGACTCGGTAGCCAAAAACATTCAGTACTTC
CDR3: CASSVDSVAKNIQYF

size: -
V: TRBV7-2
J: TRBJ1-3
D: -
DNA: TGTGCCAGCAGCTTAGGGGTTTCAAACTCTGGAAACACCATATATTTT
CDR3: CASSLGVSNSGNTIYF

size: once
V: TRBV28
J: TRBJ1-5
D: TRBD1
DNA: TGTGCCAGCAATCCCTGGGTACAGGGGCGCAATCAGCCCCAGCATTTT
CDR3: CASNPWVQGRNQPQHF

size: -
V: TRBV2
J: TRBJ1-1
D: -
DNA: TGTGCCAGCAGTGCAGGTAGGGCCACTGAAGCTTTCTTT
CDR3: CASSAGRATEAFF

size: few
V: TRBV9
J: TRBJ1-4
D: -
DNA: TGTGCCAGCAGCGTAGGATCGCACAGCTCTAATGAAAAACTGTTTTTT
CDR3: CASSVGSHSSNEKLFF

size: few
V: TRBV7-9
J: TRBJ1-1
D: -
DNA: TGTGCCAGCAGCTTGGACAGTAGTGTCACTGAAGCTTTCTTT
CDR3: CASSLDSSVTEAFF

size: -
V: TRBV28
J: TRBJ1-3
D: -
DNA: TGTGCCAGCAGATACCTCGGGGCAGTGAGCGGAAACACCATATATTTT
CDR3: CASRYLGAVSGNTIYF

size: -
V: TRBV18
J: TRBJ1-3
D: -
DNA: TGTGCCAGCTCACCAACACGAGGGACCGAGAACACCATATATTTT
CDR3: CASSPTRGTENTIYF

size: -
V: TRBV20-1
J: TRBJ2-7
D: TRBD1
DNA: TGCAGTGCTAGAGGGCAGGGGGCGAAGGGGTTC
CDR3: CSARGQGAKGF

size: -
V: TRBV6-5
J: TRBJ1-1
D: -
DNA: TGTGCCAGCAGTACCCAAAGGGACACTGAAGCTTTCTTT
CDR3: CASSTQRDTEAFF

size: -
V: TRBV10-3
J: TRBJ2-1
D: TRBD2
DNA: TGTGCCATCAGCCCGGGACTAGCGGGAAGGGGCTACAATGAGCAGTTCTTC
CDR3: CAISPGLAGRGYNEQFF

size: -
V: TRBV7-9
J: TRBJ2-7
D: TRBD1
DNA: TGTGCCAGCAGATCGGGGACAGGGACGAGGGGCGAGCAGTACTTC
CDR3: CASRSGTGTRGEQYF

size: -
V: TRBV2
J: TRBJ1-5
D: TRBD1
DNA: TGTGCCAGCAGTGGGACAGGGGGTCAGCCCCAGCATTTT
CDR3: CASSGTGGQPQHF

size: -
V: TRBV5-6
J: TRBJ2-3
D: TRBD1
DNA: TGTGCCAGCAGCTTAGGGGACAGGGGACGGGTCGGCCCGGGGTATTTT
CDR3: CASSLGDRGRVGPGYF

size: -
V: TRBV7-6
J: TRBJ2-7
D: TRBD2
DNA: TGTGCCAGCAGCCTCAGGAGCGGGAGTGTCGACGAGCAGTACTTC
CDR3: CASSLRSGSVDEQYF

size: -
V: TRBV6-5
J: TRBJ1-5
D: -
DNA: TGTGCCAGCAGCTCTATTTCAAGCAATCAGCCCCAGCATTTT
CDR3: CASSSISSNQPQHF

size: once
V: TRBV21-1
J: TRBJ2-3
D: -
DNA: TGTGCCAGCAGCCTCAGACAGGTTACTACAGATACGCAGTATTTT
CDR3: CASSLRQVTTDTQYF

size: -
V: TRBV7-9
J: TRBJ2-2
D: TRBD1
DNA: TGTGCCAGCAGCGCCTTCAGGGGGTCGGACACCGGGGAGCTGTTTTTT
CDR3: CASSAFRGSDTGELFF

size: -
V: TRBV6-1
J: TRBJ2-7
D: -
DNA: TGTGCCAGCAGTGAACATCAGGACCCCTACGAGCAGTACTTC
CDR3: CASSEHQDPYEQYF

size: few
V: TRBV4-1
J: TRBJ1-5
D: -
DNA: TGCGCCAGCAGCCAAGGTAGTAGCAATCAGCCCCAGCATTTT
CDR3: CASSQGSSNQPQHF

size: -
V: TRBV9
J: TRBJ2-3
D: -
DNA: TGTGCCAGCAGCGCTCGAACCTTGGCAGATACGCAGTATTTT
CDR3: CASSARTLADTQYF

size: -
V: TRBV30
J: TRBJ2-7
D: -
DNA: TGTGCCTGGAGCGCGGGCGGGACCTACGAGCAGTACTTC
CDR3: CAWSAGGTYEQYF

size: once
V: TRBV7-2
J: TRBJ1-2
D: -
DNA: TGTGCCAGCAGCTCAACAGGGATTAACTATGGCTACACCTTC
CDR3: CASSSTGINYGYTF

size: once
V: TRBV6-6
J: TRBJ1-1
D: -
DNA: TGTGCCAGCAGCCTGGACAGAAGGAACACTGAAGCTTTCTTT
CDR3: CASSLDRRNTEAFF

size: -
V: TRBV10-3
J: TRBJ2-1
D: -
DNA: TGTGCCATCAGTACGTCCGGGAATGAGCAGTTCTTC
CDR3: CAISTSGNEQFF

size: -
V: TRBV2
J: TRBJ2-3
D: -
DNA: TGTGCCAGCAGCCCGGATCCCGGGGCCCAGTATTTT
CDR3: CASSPDPGAQYF

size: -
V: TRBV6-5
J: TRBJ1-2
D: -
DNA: TGTGCCAGCACCCCGAATGTGAACTATGGCTACACCTTC
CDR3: CASTPNVNYGYTF

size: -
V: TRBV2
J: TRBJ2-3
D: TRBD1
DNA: TGTGCCAGCAGCGGACAGGGGGCTATGGATACGCAGTATTTT
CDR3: CASSGQGAMDTQYF

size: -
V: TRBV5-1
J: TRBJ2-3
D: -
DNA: TGCGCCAGCAGCGGGGGCGTCGGCGGAGCGGATACGCAGTATTTT
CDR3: CASSGGVGGADTQYF

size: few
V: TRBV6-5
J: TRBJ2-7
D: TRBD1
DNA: TGTGCCAGCAGATACGAGGGGGCAAGGGAGCAGTACTTC
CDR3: CASRYEGAREQYF

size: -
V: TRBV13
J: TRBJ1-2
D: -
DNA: TGTGCCAGCAGCTTATTCAGCCCTCACTATGGCTACACCTTC
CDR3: CASSLFSPHYGYTF

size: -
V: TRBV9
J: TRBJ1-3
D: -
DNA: TGTGCCAGCAGCGTAGCCCCTGCGGGCTCTGGAAACACCATATATTTT
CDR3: CASSVAPAGSGNTIYF

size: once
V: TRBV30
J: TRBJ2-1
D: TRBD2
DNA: TGTGCCTGGAGGCATAGCGGGAGGGAAACCTACAATGAGCAGTTCTTC
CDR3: CAWRHSGRETYNEQFF

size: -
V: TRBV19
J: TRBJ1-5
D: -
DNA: TGTGCCAGTAGTGCCGGGATCTCCAATCAGCCCCAGCATTTT
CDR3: CASSAGISNQPQHF

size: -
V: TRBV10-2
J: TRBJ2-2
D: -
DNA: TGCGCCAGCAGTGAGTTCCAGGGACCCAACACCGGGGAGCTGTTTTTT
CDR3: CASSEFQGPNTGELFF

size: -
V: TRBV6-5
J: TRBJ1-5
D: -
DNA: TGTGCCAGCAGTTACTCGTACAGGGCTTTCGGTCAGCCCCAGCATTTT
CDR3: CASSYSYRAFGQPQHF

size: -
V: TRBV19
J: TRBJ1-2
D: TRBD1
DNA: TGTGCCAGTAGTAGGACAGGGGATGATGGCTACACCTTC
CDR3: CASSRTGDDGYTF

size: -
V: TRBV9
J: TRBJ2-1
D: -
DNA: TGTGCCAGCAGCGTACAGGGCCCCCCGTACAATGAGCAGTTCTTC
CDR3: CASSVQGPPYNEQFF

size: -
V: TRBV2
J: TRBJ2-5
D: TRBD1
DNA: TGTGCCAGCAGTTTGGGACAGACTTTAGGAGAGACCCAGTACTTC
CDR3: CASSLGQTLGETQYF

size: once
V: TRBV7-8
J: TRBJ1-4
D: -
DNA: TGTGCCAGCAGCCCCGCCTTGACAGAACGAAAACTGTTTTTT
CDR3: CASSPALTERKLFF

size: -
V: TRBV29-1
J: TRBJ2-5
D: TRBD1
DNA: TGCAGCGCCCGGGACAGGCTCCAAGAGACCCAGTACTTC
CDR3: CSARDRLQETQYF

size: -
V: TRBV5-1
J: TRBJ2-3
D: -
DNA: TGCGCCAGCGCACAAATAGGGACAGATACGCAGTATTTT
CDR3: CASAQIGTDTQYF

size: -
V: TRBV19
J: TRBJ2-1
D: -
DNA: TGTGCCAGTAGTCTAGGTGGCGAGCAGTTCTTC
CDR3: CASSLGGEQFF

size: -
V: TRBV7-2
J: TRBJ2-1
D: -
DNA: TGTGCCAGCAGCTTATTGGACAGCTCCTACAATGAGCAGTTCTTC
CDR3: CASSLLDSSYNEQFF

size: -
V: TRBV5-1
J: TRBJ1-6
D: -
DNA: TGCGCCAGCAGCCCAGCAACAGATAATTCACCCCTCCACTTT
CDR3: CASSPATDNSPLHF

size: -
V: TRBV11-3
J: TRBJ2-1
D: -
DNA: TGTGCCAGCAGCCCACAAGGGGGAACAGGATACAATGAGCAGTTCTTC
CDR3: CASSPQGGTGYNEQFF

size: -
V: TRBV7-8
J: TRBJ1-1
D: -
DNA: TGTGCCAGCAGTACCTTAAGGGGGACATCGAACACTGAAGCTTTCTTT
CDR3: CASSTLRGTSNTEAFF

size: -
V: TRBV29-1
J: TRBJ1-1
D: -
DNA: TGCAGCGCTGACCCGGGTTTAGACACTGAAGCTTTCTTT
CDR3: CSADPGLDTEAFF

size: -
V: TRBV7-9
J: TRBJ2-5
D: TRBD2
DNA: TGTGCCAGCAGCTCCACATTAGCGGGAGAGACCCAGTACTTC
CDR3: CASSSTLAGETQYF